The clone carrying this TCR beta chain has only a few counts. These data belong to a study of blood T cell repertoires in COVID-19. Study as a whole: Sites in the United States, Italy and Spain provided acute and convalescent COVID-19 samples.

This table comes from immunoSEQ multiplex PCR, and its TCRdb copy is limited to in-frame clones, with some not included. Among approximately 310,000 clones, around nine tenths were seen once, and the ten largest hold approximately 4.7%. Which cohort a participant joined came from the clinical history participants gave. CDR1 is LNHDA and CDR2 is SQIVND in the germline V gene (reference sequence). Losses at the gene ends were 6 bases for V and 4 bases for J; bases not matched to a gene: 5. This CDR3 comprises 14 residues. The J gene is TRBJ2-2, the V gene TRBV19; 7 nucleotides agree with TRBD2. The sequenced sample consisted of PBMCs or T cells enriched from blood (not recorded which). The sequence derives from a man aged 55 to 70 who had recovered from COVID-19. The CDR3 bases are TGTGCCAGTAGGCGGGAGACCTCCACCGGGGAGCTGTTTTTT. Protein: CASRRETSTGELFF.